This T cell receptor (beta chain) was sequenced during a study of Graves' ophthalmopathy and Graves' hyperthyroidism. For the study at large: Hyperthyroidism is called stable when no ophthalmopathy develops within 18 months of follow-up. Study-wide results and caveats: Ophthalmopathy versus stable hyperthyroidism: 13-signature model gave around 85% sensitivity, less than 83% specificity.

This clonotype occurred a few times. The antigen remains unidentified. The study recruited hyperthyroidism patients aged 18 to 65 who were newly diagnosed, under 2 months' duration. Amplification from RNA transcripts yielded the TCR beta CDR3 regions. HTBI primers were employed in first-round RT-PCR, then a second-round multiplex PCR followed. TCRdb passed the multiplex PCR reads through MiXCR, listing each CDR3 protein once. Of about 1.2 million distinct CDR3 sequences listed, roughly two fifths are singletons. The sample comprised peripheral blood or thyroid tissue (not recorded which). The TCR originated in an adult man with Graves' hyperthyroidism.

CDR3 coding DNA: TGCAGCGTTCTGGGGACAGGACCTCAGCCCCAGCATTTT. Protein: CSVLGTGPQPQHF. The chain carries TRBV29-1 and TRBJ1-5; 8 bases agree with TRBD1. V lost 5 bases, J lost 6 bases, and 6 bases stayed unmatched. This CDR3 region has 13 residues. Germline V gives CDR1 SQVTM, CDR2 ANQGSEA. Full variable domain (missing parts from reference TRBV29-1 and TRBJ1-5): SAVISQKPSRDICQRGTSLTIQCQVDSQVTMMFWYRQQPGQSLTLIATANQGSEATYESGFVIDKFPISRPNLTFSTLTVSNMSPEDSSIYLCSVLGTGPQPQHFGDGTRLSIL.